This is a list of T cell receptor beta chains from one sample in a study of technical replicates of blood from a handful of donors. Some clones are missing from TCRdb's copy, which holds only in-frame ones; the method was immunoSEQ multiplex PCR. The sample lists around 80,000 clones, approximately 94% occurring once. Sequences were obtained from T cells isolated from PBMCs. These receptors came from a human donor in good health. Both conserved end residues are part of each CDR3.

v_call | cdr3_aa
TRBV9 | CASSPHRQGAPYGYTF
TRBV9 | CASSVGGSSTYEQYF
TRBV19 | CASSLLAGVSYEQYF
TRBV9 | CASSPRTGNEQFF
TRBV5-6 | CASSWDRTIQETQYF
TRBV16 | CASSQELGYEQYF
TRBV11-3 | CASSLDGAGGNTGELFF
TRBV5-6 | CASSLYQGIQPQHF
TRBV7-2 | CASSRIAGTDTQYF
TRBV5-8 | CASTKGAGWYEQYF
TRBV21-1 | CASSKGVLWTGTSGNTIYF
TRBV6-5 | CASRRVAGSTDTQYF
TRBV6-5 | CASSYTGGPGNEQFF
TRBV4-3 | CASSQDGSPGTSYEQYF
TRBV5-4 | CASSVATSGAYNEQFF
TRBV27 | CASSLGAYEQYF
TRBV7-8 | CASSPRLAGFYEQYF
TRBV10-2 | CASSETSGWDEQFF